This entry is about one T cell receptor beta chain. What it binds is unknown. Trimming took 4 bases from V and 8 from J, leaving 12 bases between them. The CDR3 spans 13 residues. CDR1 SGHRS and CDR2 YFSETQ come from the germline V gene. This specimen belongs to a study of T cell repertoires in cytomegalovirus infection. Study at large: The study used recently identified HLA-C-restricted and well-studied HLA-B-restricted CMV epitopes. Matching HLA type, along with CMV infection, was indicated by public TCR beta signatures.

Study results and caveats: There were HLA-C-restricted CMV-specific TCR beta clonotypes dominating the ex vivo response.

One entry per CDR3 protein results from TCRdb running MiXCR on the reads. Here the sample spans about 700,000 distinct CDR3 sequences, around a third being singletons. The sequence derives from a human donor in good health (CMV status not recorded). Some clones in this sample may be carry-over from other donors' samples. Material: cultured PBMCs, obtained from culture after CMV antigen stimulation. V gene TRBV5-1 combines with J gene TRBJ1-4, with unresolved D. CDR3: CASSMRTGEKLFF. The CDR3 nucleotides are TGCGCCAGCAGCATGAGGACGGGGGAAAAACTGTTTTTT.